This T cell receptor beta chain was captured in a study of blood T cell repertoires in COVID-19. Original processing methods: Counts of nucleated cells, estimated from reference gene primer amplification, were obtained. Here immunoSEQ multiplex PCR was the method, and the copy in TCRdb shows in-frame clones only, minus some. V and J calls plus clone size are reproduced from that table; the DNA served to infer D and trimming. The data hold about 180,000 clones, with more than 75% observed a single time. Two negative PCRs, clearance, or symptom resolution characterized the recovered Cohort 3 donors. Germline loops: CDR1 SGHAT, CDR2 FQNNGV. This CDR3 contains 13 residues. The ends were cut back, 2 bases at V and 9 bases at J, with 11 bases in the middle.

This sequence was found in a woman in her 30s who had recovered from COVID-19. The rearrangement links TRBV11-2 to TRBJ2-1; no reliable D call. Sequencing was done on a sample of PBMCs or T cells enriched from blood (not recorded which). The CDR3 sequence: CASSLRVLLEQFF. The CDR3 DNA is TGTGCCAGCAGCTTAAGAGTTCTGCTTGAGCAGTTCTTC.